These 25 T cell receptor beta chains originate from one sample sequenced in a study of response to subunit inactivated influenza vaccine. TCRdb processed the RT-PCR reads anew with MiXCR; each CDR3 protein has one entry. The table shows approximately 200,000 distinct CDR3 sequences, with about 15% occurring only once. The sequenced sample was CD8+ T cells sorted from PBMCs, obtained 5 days after vaccination. The receptors here all came from a middle-aged man who received an inactivated influenza vaccine.

In this sample, this clonotype turned up a few times. The chain employs TRBV29-1 and TRBJ1-2; D not resolved. V shed 7 bases and J shed 0 bases, with 15 bases lying between them. The length of the CDR3 is 14 residues. Per germline, CDR1 SQVTM and CDR2 ANQGSEA. The CDR3 here is CSAGSGEANYGYTF. Written as DNA, the CDR3 is TGCAGCGCCGGGTCGGGTGAGGCTAACTATGGCTACACCTTC.

This clonotype was observed a handful of times. This chain connects TRBV11-2 to TRBJ1-2; D perhaps matches TRBD1 (5 bases). Germline CDR1 and CDR2: SGHAT and FQNNGV. The CDR3 runs to 13 residues. V was shortened by 1 base and J by 6 bases, with 9 bases between the two germline ends. This CDR3 is CASSLVGPNGYTF. The CDR3 DNA is TGTGCCAGCAGCTTAGTGGGACCTAATGGCTACACCTTC.

The chain carries TRBV6-5 and TRBJ1-1; D is perhaps TRBD1 (5 bases). The germline V gene has CDR1 MNHEY and CDR2 SVGAGI. Trimming took 2 bases from V and 2 from J, leaving 12 bases between them. The CDR3 spans 15 residues. This chain's CDR3 is CASSYGADPNTEAFF. CDR3 DNA sequence: TGTGCCAGCAGTTACGGGGCAGACCCTAACACTGAAGCTTTCTTT.

This clonotype was picked up a small number of times. This chain joins TRBV15 and TRBJ2-4; D uncertain. The CDR3 spans 16 residues. V lost 5 bases to trimming and J lost 1 base, with 15 bases between them. The germline V gene encodes CDR1 LNHNV and CDR2 YYDKDF (reference sequence). The chain's CDR3 is CATSPPSGVAKNIQYF. CDR3 sequence (DNA): TGTGCCACCAGCCCCCCGAGTGGGGTGGCCAAAAACATTCAGTACTTC.

This clonotype came up many times. This chain connects TRBV18 to TRBJ2-2; TRBD1 agrees at 7 bases. Germline CDR1 reads KGHSH; CDR2 reads LQKENI. Trimming at V came to 4 bases and at J to 4 bases, leaving 15 bases not matched to a gene. The CDR3 has 18 amino acids. The CDR3 DNA sequence: TGTGCCAGCTCACTAGGCCCACTACAGGGGCCAGCCACCGGGGAGCTGTTTTTT. This sequence encodes CASSLGPLQGPATGELFF.

In its sample, this clonotype was seen a few times. The V and J genes are TRBV27 and TRBJ2-1; D tentatively reads TRBD1 or TRBD2 (5 bases each). There are 13 residues in the CDR3. V dropped 6 bases and J dropped 6 bases, with 12 bases sitting between them. Germline V gene data show CDR1 as MNHEY and CDR2 as SMNVEV (reference sequence). The CDR3 DNA reads TGTGCCAGCAGCCCTGATGGGGGCAATGAGCAGTTCTTC. Translated, it gives CASSPDGGNEQFF.

This clonotype appeared a few times. The V and J genes are TRBV6-5 and TRBJ2-7, with D perhaps assigned TRBD1 or TRBD2 (5 bases each). V was cut by 2 bases and J by 2 bases, with 13 bases left in between. Germline assignment: CDR1 MNHEY and CDR2 SVGAGI. CDR3 length: 15 residues. The chain's CDR3 is CASSYTPGRTYEQYF. The CDR3, as DNA: TGTGCCAGCAGTTACACACCGGGACGGACCTACGAGCAGTACTTC.

The gene calls are TRBV6-1 and TRBJ2-7, with 8 bases lining up with TRBD2. Germline V gene lookup returns CDR1 MNHNS and CDR2 SASEGT. V lost 7 bases to trimming and J lost 3 bases; unmatched junction nucleotides: 17. The CDR3 extends over 17 amino acids. The CDR3 loop is CASTYRLDSGEYYEQYF. The CDR3 nucleotides read TGTGCCAGCACCTACAGATTGGATAGCGGGGAATACTACGAGCAGTACTTC.

The chain uses TRBV5-1 and TRBJ2-1; D unclear. V dropped 4 bases and J dropped 0 bases, with 8 bases sitting between them. The CDR3 is made up of 14 amino acids. Germline values: CDR1 SGHRS, CDR2 YFSETQ. CDR3 nucleotide sequence: TGCGCCAGCAGCCCAGTTAGCTCCTACAATGAGCAGTTCTTC. Protein: CASSPVSSYNEQFF.

The chain employs TRBV5-8 and TRBJ2-6, with D hard to call. The CDR3 has 14 amino acids. Deletions cut 2 bases from V and 1 base from J, with 4 bases between. Germline lookup yields CDR1 SGHTS and CDR2 YDEGEE. CDR3 sequence (DNA): TGTGCCAGCAGCTTCAGTTCTGGGGCCAACGTCCTGACTTTC. The encoded protein is CASSFSSGANVLTF.

This chain connects TRBV12-3 or TRBV12-4 to TRBJ2-3; 10 nucleotides match TRBD2. This CDR3 has 14 amino acids. The junction had 7 bases not matched to a gene; V was cut back by 7 bases and J by 6 bases. DNA for the CDR3: TGTGCCAGCACCGTAGCGGGGGGTTGGGATACGCAGTATTTT. Its protein product is CASTVAGGWDTQYF.

This chain joins TRBV9 and TRBJ2-1; 7 nucleotides line up with TRBD1. CDR1 and CDR2 from the germline V gene are SGDLS and YYNGEE. The V and J ends lost 0 bases and 3 bases, in that order; junction bases with no gene match: 3. The length of the CDR3 is 15 residues. The CDR3 loop is CASSVEGGVYNEQFF. CDR3 in DNA: TGTGCCAGCAGCGTAGAAGGGGGCGTCTACAATGAGCAGTTCTTC. The full variable domain, rest sourced from reference TRBV9 and TRBJ2-1, is DSGVTQTPKHLITATGQRVTLRCSPRSGDLSVYWYQQSLDQGLQFLIQYYNGEERAKGNILERFSAQQFPDLHSELNLSSLELGDSALYFCASSVEGGVYNEQFFGPGTRLTVL.

This clonotype was detected a few times. This chain uses TRBV6-2 or TRBV6-3 with TRBJ2-1; 8 bases match TRBD2. CDR3 length equals 15 residues. Germline CDR1 and CDR2: MNHEY and SVGEGT. Unmatched junction bases numbered 11, after V lost 4 bases and J lost 9 bases. In nucleotides, the CDR3 is TGTGCCAGCAGTTCGCGGGGCCGACGGGAGGGTGAGCAGTTCTTC. It encodes CASSSRGRREGEQFF.

To note about this clonotype: A much larger clone lies a single base off, so this may be a read error. The V call is TRBV3-1, the J call TRBJ2-7; D may be TRBD1 (6 bases). The CDR3 has 15 residues. Per germline, CDR1 LGHDT and CDR2 YNNKEL (reference sequence). The CDR3 DNA is TGTGCCTGCAGCCCCCGACAGGCTAAATCCTACGAGCAGTACTTC. Its protein is CACSPRQAKSYEQYF.

This chain connects TRBV10-3 to TRBJ2-3; 7 nucleotides agree with TRBD1. CDR1 is ENHRY and CDR2 is SYGVKD in the germline V gene. The V gene end was trimmed by 7 bases and the J gene end by 4 bases; junction bases not matched to a gene: 5. This CDR3 region has 13 residues. The CDR3 spells CAITRDSSDTQYF. The CDR3 coding sequence is TGTGCCATCACCCGGGACAGTTCAGATACGCAGTATTTT.

The sample holds many counts of this clonotype. The chain combines TRBV20-1 with TRBJ1-1; tentatively, D is TRBD1 (6 bases). This CDR3 is built from 16 residues. The ends were cut back, 0 bases at V and 4 bases at J, with 18 bases in the middle. Germline V gives CDR1 DFQATT, CDR2 SNEGSKA (reference sequence). CDR3 amino acids: CSARDRVQGYSTEAFF. The DNA for the CDR3 is TGCAGTGCTAGAGATAGGGTACAGGGTTATAGCACTGAAGCTTTCTTT.

This clonotype was counted between two and nine times. The chain carries TRBV2 and TRBJ2-1, with D maybe TRBD2 (5 bases). The V end lost 9 bases, the J end lost 4 bases, and 16 bases lay between the germline ends. CDR3 size: 14 residues. Germline V CDR1 and CDR2: SNHLY, FYNNEI. The CDR3 loop is CARSGAPDYNEQFF. The CDR3 DNA follows: TGTGCCAGGAGCGGAGCGCCGGATTACAATGAGCAGTTCTTC.

This clonotype has just a few counts. The rearrangement joins TRBV29-1 to TRBJ2-1; 8 nucleotides line up with TRBD2. The junction had 5 bases not matched to a gene; V was cut back by 5 bases and J by 11 bases. The germline V gene encodes CDR1 SQVTM and CDR2 ANQGSEA. This CDR3 spans 11 amino acids. In DNA form, the CDR3 reads TGCAGCGTTAGTCTAGCGGGTCAGCAGTTCTTC. It specifies CSVSLAGQQFF.

J is TRBJ2-7 and V is TRBV9; D gene unclear. The CDR3 loop spans 16 amino acids. V was cut by 2 bases and J by 4 bases, with 19 bases left in between. Germline V gene data show CDR1 as SGDLS and CDR2 as YYNGEE. The CDR3 sequence: CASSVLPVAASYEQYF. The DNA for the CDR3 is TGTGCCAGCAGCGTTCTTCCGGTGGCAGCCTCTTACGAGCAGTACTTC. The full variable domain, rest sourced from reference TRBV9 and TRBJ2-7, is DSGVTQTPKHLITATGQRVTLRCSPRSGDLSVYWYQQSLDQGLQFLIQYYNGEERAKGNILERFSAQQFPDLHSELNLSSLELGDSALYFCASSVLPVAASYEQYFGPGTRLTVT.

This clonotype was observed a few times. The chain is built from TRBV10-3 and TRBJ2-1, with 10 bases that match TRBD2. This CDR3 is 17 amino acids long. With V trimmed by 2 bases and J by 0 bases, 4 bases remained unmatched. In germline, CDR1 is ENHRY, CDR2 SYGVKD. Here the CDR3 reads CAISELIAGGSYNEQFF. CDR3 DNA sequence: TGTGCCATCAGTGAGCTGATAGCGGGGGGCTCCTACAATGAGCAGTTCTTC.

This chain uses TRBV6-5 with TRBJ1-2; D gene unclear. Germline CDR1 MNHEY, CDR2 SVGAGI. The CDR3 is 10 amino acids. The CDR3 sequence: CTGRVWGYTF. Here the CDR3 DNA reads TGTACCGGTCGGGTCTGGGGCTACACCTTC.

This chain connects TRBV11-2 to TRBJ2-3, with D possibly matching TRBD2 (6 bases). The V gene's germline CDR1 is SGHAT and CDR2 FQNNGV. V was pared by 1 base and J by 1 base, with 27 bases between. This CDR3 is 21 amino acids long. The CDR3 loop is CASSLVSWRVQPPWGTDTQYF. As DNA, the CDR3 is TGTGCCAGCAGCTTAGTTTCCTGGAGGGTCCAACCGCCGTGGGGCACAGATACGCAGTATTTT.

The sample holds a few counts of this clonotype. This chain connects TRBV6-1 to TRBJ1-1, with a possible D match to TRBD1 (6 bases). Germline V CDR1 and CDR2: MNHNS, SASEGT. The CDR3 extends over 14 amino acids. Trimming removed 6 bases from V and 3 bases from J, with 14 bases in between. CDR3 amino acids: CASREQGRDTEAFF. The CDR3 nucleotides read TGTGCCAGCAGAGAACAGGGTAGGGACACTGAAGCTTTCTTT.

This chain connects TRBV6-1 to TRBJ1-5; D uncertain. CDR3 length: 16 amino acids. The germline gives CDR1 MNHNS, CDR2 SASEGT. Trimming pared 6 bases from V and 2 bases from J, leaving 17 bases between. The CDR3 DNA reads TGTGCCAGCAGCCAGGACGGGGTTTGGGGCAATCAGCCCCAGCATTTT. Translation: CASSQDGVWGNQPQHF.

This clonotype has only a few counts. This chain connects TRBV4-2 to TRBJ2-3; TRBD2 agrees at 7 bases. The CDR3 runs 18 residues. Germline V gene lookup returns CDR1 LGHNA and CDR2 YNFKEQ. The J segment lost 2 bases and the V segment lost 0 bases, leaving 11 bases of the junction unmatched. CDR3 nucleotides: TGTGCCAGCAGCCAAGAGAATAGAGGGACTACCCTCACAGATACGCAGTATTTT. It codes for CASSQENRGTTLTDTQYF.